Below, 25 T cell receptor beta chains from the same sample are listed, as sequenced in a study of shared clonotypes between healthy human individuals. Here immunoSEQ multiplex PCR was the method, and the copy in TCRdb shows in-frame clones only, minus some. This sample has some 2.4 million clones, with over 85% found just once. The sequencing sample was made of naive CD4+ T cells from PBMCs. Described subset: CD45RA+ positively selected. The origin of the receptors is a young man in good health. Some clones in this sample may be carry-over from other donors' samples.

The V gene is TRBV28, the J gene TRBJ2-3; weak D call: TRBD2 (6 bases). This CDR3 spans 17 amino acids. Trimming removed 2 bases at V and 1 base at J, with 16 bases between. CDR1 and CDR2 from the germline V gene are MDHEN and SYDVKM. This chain's CDR3 is CASSLIRAGLRTDTQYF. CDR3 nucleotides: TGTGCCAGCAGTTTAATCCGGGCGGGACTTCGCACAGATACGCAGTATTTT. The complete variable domain, with remaining parts taken from reference TRBV28 and TRBJ2-3, reads DVKVTQSSRYLVKRTGEKVFLECVQDMDHENMFWYRQDPGLGLRLIYFSYDVKMKEKGDIPEGYSVSREKKERFSLILESASTNQTSMYLCASSLIRAGLRTDTQYFGPGTRLTVL.

This sequence joins TRBV4-1 and TRBJ1-1; a possible D gene is TRBD1 (6 bases). Germline V lookup: CDR1 MGHRA, CDR2 YSYEKL. The CDR3 has 18 amino acids. The ends were cut back, 1 base at V and 1 base at J, with 19 bases in the middle. CDR3: CASSQGPGQPKKNTEAFF. CDR3 DNA sequence: TGCGCCAGCAGCCAAGGGCCCGGACAGCCGAAGAAGAACACTGAAGCTTTCTTT.

The chain combines TRBV7-9 with TRBJ2-4; the D is unclear. Germline V gene lookup returns CDR1 SEHNR and CDR2 FQNEAQ (reference sequence). V was trimmed by 4 bases and J by 0 bases, leaving 13 bases between them. CDR3 size: 16 residues. The CDR3, as DNA: TGTGCCAGCAGCTCAACAGTAACTGTAGCCAAAAACATTCAGTACTTC. Encoded protein: CASSSTVTVAKNIQYF.

In the case of this clone: Other DNA sequences in this sample translate to the same CDR3. This rearrangement joins TRBV7-9 to TRBJ1-4; 7 bases are shared with TRBD1. CDR1 is SEHNR and CDR2 is FQNEAQ in the germline V gene (reference sequence). V lost 5 bases, J lost 3 bases, and 6 bases stayed unmatched. The CDR3 totals 15 residues. CDR3 loop: CASSPGQGANEKLFF. Written as DNA, the CDR3 is TGTGCCAGCAGCCCAGGCCAGGGGGCTAATGAAAAACTGTTTTTT.

This clone was seen a few times. Other DNA sequences of this sample code for an identical CDR3. This chain uses TRBV5-1 with TRBJ1-5; 7 bases align to TRBD1. Germline CDR1 reads SGHRS; CDR2 reads YFSETQ. CDR3 length: 14 residues. V was clipped by 2 bases and J by 2 bases; unmatched bases: 1. The CDR3 region has the DNA TGCGCCAGCAGCTTAACAGGGGGCAATCAGCCCCAGCATTTT. Translation: CASSLTGGNQPQHF.

This rearrangement joins TRBV28 to TRBJ2-7; D could derive from TRBD1 or TRBD2 (5 bases each). CDR3 length: 13 amino acids. V gave up 6 bases and J gave up 6 bases, with 15 bases separating them. Germline CDR1 and CDR2: MDHEN and SYDVKM. Here the CDR3 DNA reads TGTGCCAGCAGCCGGGACCAACCTTTCGAGCAGTACTTC. Translating it yields CASSRDQPFEQYF. The full variable domain, completed using reference TRBV28 and TRBJ2-7, is DVKVTQSSRYLVKRTGEKVFLECVQDMDHENMFWYRQDPGLGLRLIYFSYDVKMKEKGDIPEGYSVSREKKERFSLILESASTNQTSMYLCASSRDQPFEQYFGPGTRLTVT.

This chain uses TRBV5-1 with TRBJ2-7, with D possibly being TRBD1 (5 bases). CDR3 length equals 15 residues. The germline gives CDR1 SGHRS, CDR2 YFSETQ. V was clipped by 2 bases and J by 0 bases, with 12 bases between them. CDR3: CASSFGHSSSYEQYF. CDR3 sequence (DNA): TGCGCCAGCAGCTTTGGACACAGTAGCTCCTACGAGCAGTACTTC.

This chain joins TRBV7-2 and TRBJ1-1; possibly TRBD1 for D (5 bases). Germline V gene data show CDR1 as SGHTA and CDR2 as FQGNSA. V gave up 0 bases and J gave up 4 bases, with 12 bases separating them. CDR3 length equals 15 residues. The CDR3 loop is CASSLAEGLGTEAFF. DNA for the CDR3: TGTGCCAGCAGCTTAGCTGAGGGGCTGGGCACTGAAGCTTTCTTT.

Comment on this clone: Other DNA sequences from this sample encode an identical CDR3 as well. The chain recombines TRBV5-4 with TRBJ1-1; D is unclear. Germline CDR1 is SGHNT and CDR2 is YYREEE (reference sequence). V lost 5 bases and J 0 bases, leaving 5 bases between the germline ends. The CDR3 length is 12 residues. Here the CDR3 DNA reads TGTGCCAGCAGTCGGGTGAACACTGAAGCTTTCTTT. Encoded protein: CASSRVNTEAFF.

Here the CDR3 reads CASSPEVGSGNTIYF. CDR3 in DNA: TGTGCCAGCAGTCCAGAAGTGGGGTCTGGAAACACCATATATTTT. The chain is built from TRBV28 and TRBJ1-3; D gene ambiguous. Looked up from germline, CDR1 is MDHEN and CDR2 is SYDVKM. The CDR3 totals 15 residues. Trimming removed 5 bases at V and 1 base at J, with 12 bases between.

This rearrangement joins TRBV5-1 to TRBJ2-7; D is perhaps TRBD2 (6 bases). Germline CDR1 SGHRS, CDR2 YFSETQ. There are 15 residues in the CDR3. V lost 0 bases, J lost 4 bases, and 14 bases lay in between. CDR3 protein: CASSLEIGLTYEQYF. The CDR3 nucleotides are TGCGCCAGCAGCTTGGAGATCGGACTAACTTACGAGCAGTACTTC. The full variable domain, its missing parts supplied by reference TRBV5-1 and TRBJ2-7, is KAGVTQTPRYLIKTRGQQVTLSCSPISGHRSVSWYQQTPGQGLQFLFEYFSETQRNKGNFPGRFSGRQFSNSRSEMNVSTLELGDSALYLCASSLEIGLTYEQYFGPGTRLTVT.

The rearrangement uses TRBV7-2 and TRBJ2-7; D might be TRBD1 (8 bases). The germline CDR1 and CDR2 sequences are SGHTA and FQGNSA. This CDR3 has 16 residues. Trimming removed 5 bases from V and 3 bases from J, with 20 bases in between. In DNA form, the CDR3 reads TGTGCCAGCAGCCCCGGGGGGACAGGCTCGGGCTACGAGCAGTACTTC. Translation: CASSPGGTGSGYEQYF.

This clone was observed a single time. The DNA of the CDR3 is TGTGCCAGTAGAAGGACAGGGGTGTACAATGAGCAGTTCTTC. It translates to CASRRTGVYNEQFF. The rearrangement joins TRBV19 to TRBJ2-1; 9 bases match TRBD1. Germline CDR1 reads LNHDA; CDR2 reads SQIVND (reference sequence). The CDR3 is made up of 14 amino acids. Trimming cost V 6 bases and J 4 bases; bases outside gene matches: 4.

V and J are TRBV6-1 and TRBJ2-1; no firm D call. Looked up from germline, CDR1 is MNHNS and CDR2 is SASEGT. Deletions cut 7 bases from V and 4 bases from J, with 11 bases between. This CDR3 region has 13 residues. The CDR3 DNA follows: TGTGCCAGCACCAAGGACCGATACAATGAGCAGTTCTTC. This translates into CASTKDRYNEQFF.

This clone came up once. V usage is TRBV10-3 and J usage is TRBJ2-1; D call uncertain. The CDR3 loop spans 11 amino acids. CDR1 ENHRY and CDR2 SYGVKD come from the germline V gene. Trimming left V 11 bases short and J 5 bases short, with 10 bases between. CDR3 region: CAARMNNEQFF. CDR3 coding DNA: TGTGCCGCTAGGATGAACAATGAGCAGTTCTTC.

About this clone itself: Other DNA sequences in the same sample also yield this CDR3. The J gene is TRBJ1-4, the V gene TRBV18; D uncertain. Germline V gene data show CDR1 as KGHSH and CDR2 as LQKENI. Trimming removed 0 bases from V and 3 bases from J, with 2 bases in between. The CDR3 length is 13 residues. The CDR3 DNA is TGTGCCAGCTCACCACCGCCTAATGAAAAACTGTTTTTT. Translated: CASSPPPNEKLFF.

The V gene is TRBV7-3, the J gene TRBJ1-3; D remains ambiguous. CDR3 size: 15 residues. The germline V and J ends were trimmed by 1 base and 7 bases, with 14 bases remaining between them. Germline-derived CDR1 and CDR2 are SGHTA and FQGTGA. Written as DNA, the CDR3 is TGTGCCAGCAGCTTAAATCCGGACCCCTTGAACACCATATATTTT. This translates into CASSLNPDPLNTIYF. Filled out from reference TRBV7-3 and TRBJ1-3, the complete variable domain reads GAGVSQTPSNKVTEKGKYVELRCDPISGHTALYWYRQSLGQGPEFLIYFQGTGAADDSGLPNDRFFAVRPEGSVSTLKIQRTERGDSAVYLCASSLNPDPLNTIYFGEGSWLTVV.

This clone was seen a single time. The V and J genes are TRBV6-5 and TRBJ2-7; 7 bases match TRBD1. After removal of 7 bases from V and 0 bases from J, the junction contained 6 bases not matched to a gene. Germline CDR1 and CDR2: MNHEY and SVGAGI. The CDR3 has 14 amino acids. The CDR3 DNA follows: TGTGCCAGCACCTGGGACAGATACTCCTACGAGCAGTACTTC. This codes for CASTWDRYSYEQYF.

This clone has just one count. The sample has other DNA sequences that encode this CDR3 too. Here the CDR3 reads CASSLTGSYEQYF. CDR3 nucleotide sequence: TGCGCCAGCAGCCTGACAGGCTCCTACGAGCAGTACTTC. V usage is TRBV5-1 and J usage is TRBJ2-7; a possible D gene is TRBD1 (6 bases). The germline CDR1 and CDR2 sequences are SGHRS and YFSETQ. V lost 4 bases and J 0 bases, leaving 8 bases between the germline ends. The CDR3 consists of 13 residues.

About this clone itself: At the DNA level, this CDR3 is encoded by other sequences in the same sample as well. The chain combines TRBV5-1 with TRBJ2-2, with 10 bases lining up with TRBD2. From germline, CDR1 is SGHRS and CDR2 YFSETQ. This CDR3 has 16 amino acids. J gave up 1 base and V 0 bases, and 0 bases lay outside the gene matches. As DNA, the CDR3 is TGCGCCAGCAGCTTGGGACTAGCGGGGAACACCGGGGAGCTGTTTTTT. This encodes CASSLGLAGNTGELFF.

This clone appeared a single time. The genes are TRBV6-5 and TRBJ2-7; 11 bases agree with TRBD2. Trimming at V came to 4 bases and at J to 3 bases, leaving 5 bases not matched to a gene. In germline, CDR1 is MNHEY, CDR2 SVGAGI. This CDR3 is 15 amino acids long. For the CDR3, the DNA is TGTGCCAGCAGTTCCTGGACTAGCGGGTTCTACGAGCAGTACTTC. As protein: CASSSWTSGFYEQYF.

This chain links TRBV6-5 with TRBJ2-2; tentative D call: TRBD1 (6 bases). V was trimmed by 0 bases and J by 5 bases, leaving 13 bases between them. The CDR3 has 16 amino acids. Germline V CDR1 and CDR2: MNHEY, SVGAGI. This CDR3 is CASSYSRTDWTGELFF. CDR3 DNA: TGTGCCAGCAGTTACTCGCGGACAGATTGGACCGGGGAGCTGTTTTTT.

The chain carries TRBV6-1 and TRBJ2-1; the match to TRBD2 covers 8 bases. V lost 5 bases and J lost 2; bases outside the gene matches: 5. Looked up from germline, CDR1 is MNHNS and CDR2 is SASEGT. This CDR3 contains 15 residues. In nucleotides, the CDR3 is TGTGCCAGCAGTTCAGCGGGGGCGACCTACAATGAGCAGTTCTTC. It translates to CASSSAGATYNEQFF.

The chain couples TRBV29-1 to TRBJ2-2; D unresolved. The CDR3 covers 13 residues. CDR1 SQVTM and CDR2 ANQGSEA come from the germline V gene. The germline V and J ends were trimmed by 4 bases and 4 bases, with 10 bases remaining between them. Here the CDR3 reads CSVGFRFTGELFF. CDR3 DNA sequence: TGCAGCGTTGGGTTCAGATTCACCGGGGAGCTGTTTTTT.

V gene TRBV5-1 combines with J gene TRBJ1-1; a weak D match, TRBD1 (6 bases). The CDR3 runs to 16 residues. CDR1 SGHRS and CDR2 YFSETQ come from the germline V gene. The ends were cut back, 3 bases at V and 4 bases at J, with 19 bases in the middle. In DNA form, the CDR3 reads TGCGCCAGCAGCTCCCCTAAGACAGGATACACCACTGAAGCTTTCTTT. It codes for CASSSPKTGYTTEAFF.